The sequence of this T cell receptor (beta chain) was determined in a study of cytomegalovirus exposure and HLA in healthy donors. Unmatched junction bases numbered 2, after V lost 3 bases and J lost 0 bases. Germline loops: CDR1 MDHEN, CDR2 SYDVKM. The CDR3 is made up of 14 amino acids. The PCR ran on 60 Vbeta and 13 Jbeta primers. TCRdb keeps only in-frame clones here, not all; method: immunoSEQ multiplex PCR. The profile shows around 150,000 clones, more than 80% of them singletons. V gene TRBV28 combines with J gene TRBJ2-7, with 7 bases aligning to TRBD1. The receptor's source is a woman aged 18-29 years in good health and CMV-seronegative. The sample consisted of PBMCs. As DNA, the CDR3 is TGTGCCAGCAGTTTTTGGGACAGCTCCTACGAGCAGTACTTC. Translation gives CASSFWDSSYEQYF. Using reference TRBV28 and TRBJ2-7 for the parts outside the CDR3, the full variable domain is DVKVTQSSRYLVKRTGEKVFLECVQDMDHENMFWYRQDPGLGLRLIYFSYDVKMKEKGDIPEGYSVSREKKERFSLILESASTNQTSMYLCASSFWDSSYEQYFGPGTRLTVT.